A selection of T cell receptor beta chains follows, all from one sample in a study of shared clonotypes between healthy human individuals. Sequencing was performed with immunoSEQ multiplex PCR; in TCRdb, only in-frame clones are kept and a portion is missing. This table holds 2,100,000 or so clones, around 95% found once. Sequenced: naive CD4+ T cells sorted from blood. All receptors derive from a man between 18 and 29 years old in good health. Both conserved end residues are part of each CDR3. The D gene is left open where the match is weak. Clone sizes are given selectively: once, few, many, or a class where the clone is expanded.

V gene	clone size	CDR3 length	D gene	J gene	CDR3 DNA	CDR3 protein
TRBV30	NA	13	NA	TRBJ1-5	TGTGCCTGGAGTAATTCGGCGAATCAGCCCCAGCATTTT	CAWSNSANQPQHF
TRBV10-1	NA	13	NA	TRBJ1-5	TGCGCCAGCAGTGCGTCGTTGAATCAGCCCCAGCATTTT	CASSASLNQPQHF
TRBV6-1	NA	15	NA	TRBJ1-3	TGTGCCAGCAGTGAAATAGGGGGGAAAGGAAACACCATATATTTT	CASSEIGGKGNTIYF
TRBV27	NA	13	NA	TRBJ2-5	TGTGCCAGCAGTAAGCCTCCCGTAGAGACCCAGTACTTC	CASSKPPVETQYF
TRBV28	once	15	NA	TRBJ2-7	TGTGCCAGCAGGCCGGGACATCGAAACACCTACGAGCAGTACTTC	CASRPGHRNTYEQYF
TRBV18	NA	15	TRBD1	TRBJ2-7	TGTGCCAGCTCAACAACAGGGGGTTGGACCTACGAGCAGTACTTC	CASSTTGGWTYEQYF
TRBV7-2	NA	14	NA	TRBJ1-1	TGTGCCAGCAGCCCCACGGTCGGACAGCCTGAAGCTTTCTTT	CASSPTVGQPEAFF
TRBV2	once	13	NA	TRBJ2-3	TGTGCCTGGGGGGTTAGAGGCACAGATACGCAGTATTTT	CAWGVRGTDTQYF
TRBV19	NA	13	TRBD1	TRBJ1-5	TGTGCCAGCAGACAGGGGGCGAATCAGCCCCAGCATTTT	CASRQGANQPQHF
TRBV2	NA	15	NA	TRBJ1-4	TGTGCCAGCAGTGGCAACGGAGCAACTAATGAAAAACTGTTTTTT	CASSGNGATNEKLFF
TRBV5-1	NA	15	NA	TRBJ2-2	TGCGCCAGCAGCTTGGTGGCAGGGAACGCCGGGGAGCTGTTTTTT	CASSLVAGNAGELFF
TRBV30	NA	13	NA	TRBJ2-7	TGTGCCTGGAGTTCTGGGGTTACCTACGAGCAGTACTTC	CAWSSGVTYEQYF
TRBV5-1	NA	16	TRBD2	TRBJ2-3	TGCGCCAGCAGGCCGCTGGGGCTAGCGGGGAGTGCCCCGCAGTATTTT	CASRPLGLAGSAPQYF
TRBV4-1	once	16	TRBD2	TRBJ2-3	TGCGCCAGCAGACCGGCGGGGGGGCAGGGGACAGATACGCAGTATTTT	CASRPAGGQGTDTQYF
TRBV7-2	NA	16	NA	TRBJ2-1	TGTGCCAGCAGCTTAGGAGAGGCGGGGTCCTACAATGAGCAGTTCTTC	CASSLGEAGSYNEQFF
TRBV20-1	NA	10	NA	TRBJ1-1	TGCAGTGCCCAGACAGTGTCAGCCTTCTTT	CSAQTVSAFF
TRBV10-3	NA	12	NA	TRBJ1-2	TGTGCCATCAGTGAGGGTGGGTATGGCTACACCTTC	CAISEGGYGYTF
TRBV9	NA	16	NA	TRBJ1-3	TGTGCCAGCAGCGTAGATAGTCCGGGGCACGGAAACACCATATATTTT	CASSVDSPGHGNTIYF
TRBV7-2	NA	17	NA	TRBJ1-5	TGTGCCAGCAGCTTAGCGGTTGGGAGGGGTGGCAATCAGCCCCAGCATTTT	CASSLAVGRGGNQPQHF
TRBV5-4	NA	15	NA	TRBJ1-3	TGTGCCAGCAGCCTGACGGGTCGCTCTGGAAACACCATATATTTT	CASSLTGRSGNTIYF
TRBV6-6	NA	14	NA	TRBJ2-2	TGTGCCAGCAGTAGGCAGGTGACCACCGGGGAGCTGTTTTTT	CASSRQVTTGELFF
TRBV7-2	NA	17	TRBD2	TRBJ2-3	TGTGCCAGCAGCCTAAGGCCTCTAGCGGGAGCGGCAGATACGCAGTATTTT	CASSLRPLAGAADTQYF
TRBV7-9	NA	15	NA	TRBJ1-3	TGTGCCAGCAGCTTGTCTCCGTCAGAAGGAAACACCATATATTTT	CASSLSPSEGNTIYF
TRBV19	once	16	TRBD1	TRBJ1-5	TGTGCCAGTACCCCGGGACAGGGAGAGTTAGGCCAGCCCCAGCATTTT	CASTPGQGELGQPQHF
TRBV29-1	NA	15	NA	TRBJ1-4	TGCAGCGTTAAGTCGGGTGGTACAACTAATGAAAAACTGTTTTTT	CSVKSGGTTNEKLFF
TRBV5-4	NA	14	NA	TRBJ2-5	TGTGCCACCAAGGGGGACTTAACGAAGGAGACCCAGTACTTC	CATKGDLTKETQYF
TRBV6-6	NA	14	NA	TRBJ2-7	TGTGCCAGCAGACATTCAGACTACTCCTACGAGCAGTACTTC	CASRHSDYSYEQYF
TRBV28	once	14	TRBD1	TRBJ1-1	TGTGCCAGCAGCCTCCAGGGGGGCAACACTGAAGCTTTCTTT	CASSLQGGNTEAFF
TRBV4-2	once	14	NA	TRBJ1-1	TGTGCCAGCAGCCCTGGATCGGGAGACACTGAAGCTTTCTTT	CASSPGSGDTEAFF
TRBV9	NA	16	NA	TRBJ2-1	TGTGCCAGCAGCTACCGGGACCGTAGCTCCTACAATGAGCAGTTCTTC	CASSYRDRSSYNEQFF
TRBV14	NA	11	NA	TRBJ1-1	TGTGCCAGCAGCTTACTAGGGAAACCTTTCTTT	CASSLLGKPFF
TRBV10-2	once	13	NA	TRBJ1-3	TGCGCCAGCAGTGAGTCGAGGGGAAACACCATATATTTT	CASSESRGNTIYF
TRBV9	NA	14	NA	TRBJ2-2	TGTGCCAGTTCCACCGTGGGAGAAACCGGGGAGCTGTTTTTT	CASSTVGETGELFF
TRBV21-1	NA	14	NA	TRBJ1-5	TGTGCCAGCAGCAAAGGACTAAGACGGCAGCCCCAGCATTTT	CASSKGLRRQPQHF
TRBV10-1	NA	14	NA	TRBJ2-1	TGCGCCAGCAGTGTGGGGGCCTCCCGGAGGGAGCAGTTCTTC	CASSVGASRREQFF
TRBV9	NA	12	NA	TRBJ1-2	TGTGCCAGCAGCTCCCAGGGAAATGGCTACACCTTC	CASSSQGNGYTF
TRBV28	NA	17	NA	TRBJ1-5	TGTGCCAGCAGACCCAACAAACAGGCACACGGGGGGCCCGCGGGTCATTTT	CASRPNKQAHGGPAGHF
TRBV2	NA	14	NA	TRBJ2-1	TGTGCCAGCAGCGTAGCGTTACGCTACAATGAGCAGTTCTTC	CASSVALRYNEQFF
TRBV6-5	NA	12	NA	TRBJ1-2	TGTGCCAACAAGGAGGCTAACTATGGCTACACCTTC	CANKEANYGYTF
TRBV6-5	NA	13	NA	TRBJ1-2	TGTGCCAGCAGTCCCGGGACGCCTCGTTTCTACACCTTC	CASSPGTPRFYTF
TRBV10-3	NA	17	NA	TRBJ2-1	TGTGCCATCAGTGGAACTGCGGGGACCTTCTCCTACAATGAGCAGTTCTTC	CAISGTAGTFSYNEQFF
TRBV2	NA	13	NA	TRBJ2-1	TGTGCCAGCATAGTTGATGTTGGCAATGAGCAGTTCTTC	CASIVDVGNEQFF
TRBV27	NA	13	TRBD1	TRBJ1-6	TGTGCCAGCAGTTTTAACAGGGGTTCACCCCTCCACTTT	CASSFNRGSPLHF
TRBV2	NA	16	NA	TRBJ1-1	TGTGCCAGCAGTGAATTCAATCTGGGGAGAAGCTCTGAAGCTTTCTTT	CASSEFNLGRSSEAFF
TRBV28	NA	13	NA	TRBJ2-5	TGTGCCAGCAGTTCCCCGCAAGGAGAGACCCAGTACTTC	CASSSPQGETQYF
TRBV28	NA	14	TRBD1	TRBJ1-2	TGTGCCAGCAGTTCAGGGGGCGGGGACTATGGCTACACCTTC	CASSSGGGDYGYTF
TRBV29-1	NA	13	TRBD1	TRBJ2-3	TGCAGCGCAGACAGGGATAACACAGATACGCAGTATTTT	CSADRDNTDTQYF
TRBV30	NA	13	NA	TRBJ1-1	TGTGCCTGGATTCCTGAGGGGTGGGCTGAAGCTTTCTTT	CAWIPEGWAEAFF
TRBV4-1	NA	11	NA	TRBJ1-1	TGCGCCAGCAGCCAAGAAGCTGGAGCTTTCTTT	CASSQEAGAFF
TRBV6-1	once	13	NA	TRBJ1-1	TGTGCCAGCCTCGGGAGGGGAGCGGCTGAAGCTTTCTTT	CASLGRGAAEAFF
TRBV27	once	16	TRBD1	TRBJ2-2	TGTGCCAGCAGTCCACGGGGACAGAGCTGGTCCGGGGAGCTGTTTTTT	CASSPRGQSWSGELFF
TRBV11-2	NA	15	NA	TRBJ1-6	TGTGCCAGCACCAGGCAGCCGGTCGGTAATTCACCCCTCCACTTT	CASTRQPVGNSPLHF
TRBV28	NA	17	TRBD1	TRBJ1-6	TGTGCCAGCAGAAGTAGACAGGGGGACGTTTATAATTCACCCCTCCACTTT	CASRSRQGDVYNSPLHF
TRBV2	NA	15	NA	TRBJ1-6	TGTGCCAGCAGTGCATCTCAGGGCTATCCCTCACCCCTCCACTTT	CASSASQGYPSPLHF